The rows below give T cell receptor beta chains drawn from one sample of a study of CD8+ T cells in alopecia areata. Clones were sequenced by immunoSEQ multiplex PCR, and TCRdb holds only the in-frame ones, with some missing. The sample has about 190,000 clones, about three fifths seen once. The input for sequencing was CD4+ T cells sorted from blood, taken at week 4, from a patient treated with tofacitinib. These receptors all come from a human donor with alopecia areata. CDR3s include the opening cysteine and the closing phenylalanine or tryptophan.

v_call,j_call,cdr3_aa
TRBV29-1,TRBJ2-1,CSCHPGQGFGEQFF
TRBV5-4,TRBJ1-2,CASSFTSSSHYGYTF
TRBV6-1,TRBJ1-4,CASSDTGGANEKLFF
TRBV25-1,TRBJ1-1,CASRARGEGTEAFF
TRBV7-3,TRBJ1-1,CASSTSLNTEAFF
TRBV5-1,TRBJ2-3,CASSPNRFGTDTQYF
TRBV11-2,TRBJ1-1,CASSLGNGGTEAFF
TRBV27,TRBJ2-2,CASSMTGGETGELFF
TRBV7-8,TRBJ2-2,CASSPSRELFF
TRBV4-1,TRBJ2-7,CASSQDNPDRGGAQYF
TRBV15,TRBJ1-2,CATSREPQGDYGYTF
TRBV7-2,TRBJ2-7,CASSLALGGSSYEQYF
TRBV5-7,TRBJ2-7,CASSLATADEQYF
TRBV30,TRBJ2-7,CAWSIPGTGIVHEQYF
TRBV4-2,TRBJ1-2,CASSQMTGGGYGYTF
TRBV7-2,TRBJ1-2,CASSLNGIYGYTF
TRBV4-1,TRBJ2-3,CASSQGGGSGADTQYF
TRBV7-2,TRBJ2-5,CASSLGQSGGQETQYF
TRBV7-2,TRBJ2-2,CASSPIAGVNTGELFF
TRBV6-5,TRBJ2-3,CASIKGRITDTQYF
TRBV30,TRBJ1-1,CAWSEQGNTEAFF
TRBV2,TRBJ1-5,CASSVTGLGMPQHF